This TCR beta chain was profiled in a study of beta chain features in type 1 diabetes. The table lists this clone with a few counts. Stem cell-like memory, regulatory, central memory and naive CD4+ cells were sorted via CD45RO/CCR7/CD25/CD127/CD95/CD27. All of the sorted populations showed purity greater than 95%. Expressed TCRB transcripts were sequenced after all isolated RNA was converted to cDNA. Sequenced by immunoSEQ multiplex PCR; TCRdb stores in-frame clones only, minus some. The profile shows some 230,000 clones, roughly 9.6% of them singletons. CDR3 size: 21 residues. The V gene's germline CDR1 is GTSNPN and CDR2 SVGIG (reference sequence). V dropped 0 bases and J dropped 0 bases, with 27 bases sitting between them.

Sequencing used naive CD4+ T cells from blood. This chain links TRBV30 with TRBJ1-5, with D hard to call. This TCR was recovered from a woman aged 18-30 years in good health. The CDR3 nucleotides are TGTGCCTGGAGTGTAGGAGTTGCAGAATCATCCCCTCGGTATAGCAATCAGCCCCAGCATTTT. It specifies CAWSVGVAESSPRYSNQPQHF.